The next 15 T cell receptor beta chains were all read from a single sample in a study of blood T cell repertoires in COVID-19 (dated by TCRdb to the early 2020s). The library was generated by the immunoSEQ multiplex PCR assay. The source is immuneACCESS, and TCRdb retained only in-frame sequences with V and J called. Part of the clones is not carried over; for the studies checked, unresolved V genes explain less than half of this, and the remainder is unexplained. This sample has some 200,000 clones in its table, and about four fifths of those were observed once. Together, the top ten hold 7.5% of the sample. The sequencing sample was made of PBMCs or T cells enriched from blood (not recorded which). These receptors were taken from a man in his forties who had recovered from COVID-19.

This clone was counted between two and nine times. The rearrangement joins TRBV4-2 to TRBJ2-5; TRBD2 agrees at 7 bases. V shed 1 base and J 7 bases; nucleotides not matched to a gene: 6. The CDR3 covers 14 residues. Germline CDR1 reads LGHNA; CDR2 reads YNFKEQ. The CDR3: CASSQAGGDGTQYF. Here the CDR3 DNA reads TGTGCCAGCAGCCAAGCTGGGGGGGACGGGACCCAGTACTTC.

As for this clone: The junction shows a germline mismatch at one end, possibly a read error. The V gene is TRBV7-7, the J gene TRBJ1-1; tentative D call: TRBD1 (5 bases). Germline V CDR1 and CDR2: SSHAT, FNYEAQ (reference sequence). The CDR3 has 13 residues. CDR3 sequence (DNA): TGTGCTAGCAGCTTAGACACAGGATCTGAAGCTTTCTTT. Amino acids: CASSLDTGSEAFF.

The chain has TRBV5-4 and TRBJ2-1; D unclear. Germline assignment: CDR1 SGHNT and CDR2 YYREEE (reference sequence). Deletions cut 4 bases from V and 5 bases from J, with 16 bases between. This CDR3 is built from 15 residues. CDR3 amino acids: CASSLRLGGNNEQFF. The CDR3 nucleotides read TGTGCCAGCAGCCTTCGGCTAGGCGGTAACAATGAGCAGTTCTTC.

The chain employs TRBV7-2 and TRBJ1-3, with unresolved D. V was clipped by 5 bases and J by 1 base, with 15 bases between them. From germline, CDR1 is SGHTA and CDR2 FQGNSA. There are 16 residues in the CDR3. The CDR3 bases are TGTGCCAGCAGCCTTACCCCAGGTGGATCTGGAAACACCATATATTTT. Translating it yields CASSLTPGGSGNTIYF.

The rearrangement uses TRBV5-1 and TRBJ1-1; D remains ambiguous. The CDR3 has 13 residues. Per germline, CDR1 SGHRS and CDR2 YFSETQ. V shed 1 base and J shed 2 bases, with 6 bases lying between them. The CDR3 nucleotides read TGCGCCAGCAGCTTGCAGGATAACACTGAAGCTTTCTTT. It codes for CASSLQDNTEAFF.

This clone was picked up one time. The rearrangement links TRBV15 to TRBJ2-3; a weak D match, TRBD2 (6 bases). The CDR3 is made up of 14 amino acids. V was clipped by 8 bases and J by 2 bases, with 14 bases between them. CDR1 and CDR2 from the germline V gene are LNHNV and YYDKDF (reference sequence). Here the CDR3 DNA reads TGTGCCACCTCATGGGGGGTCACCACAGATACGCAGTATTTT. This gives the protein CATSWGVTTDTQYF.

The genes are TRBV5-1 and TRBJ1-2; no definite D call. Germline V gene lookup returns CDR1 SGHRS and CDR2 YFSETQ. The V gene lost 0 bases and the J gene lost 4 bases, with 7 bases spanning the gap. CDR3 size: 13 residues. The CDR3 protein is CASSLVRGYGYTF. As DNA, the CDR3 is TGCGCCAGCAGCTTGGTACGGGGCTATGGCTACACCTTC. Full variable domain (missing parts from reference TRBV5-1 and TRBJ1-2): KAGVTQTPRYLIKTRGQQVTLSCSPISGHRSVSWYQQTPGQGLQFLFEYFSETQRNKGNFPGRFSGRQFSNSRSEMNVSTLELGDSALYLCASSLVRGYGYTFGSGTRLTVV.

This clone showed up just a few times. This chain uses TRBV6-5 with TRBJ2-2, with D maybe TRBD1 (5 bases). The CDR3 has 15 residues. V dropped 2 bases and J dropped 3 bases, with 10 bases sitting between them. Germline V gene lookup returns CDR1 MNHEY and CDR2 SVGAGI. The CDR3 sequence is CASSYEAGYTGELFF. Here the CDR3 DNA reads TGTGCCAGCAGTTACGAGGCAGGGTACACCGGGGAGCTGTTTTTT.

The V gene is TRBV30, the J gene TRBJ2-7, with 9 nucleotides matching TRBD1. The CDR3 runs 14 residues. Germline trimming cut 4 bases from V and 6 bases from J; bases unmatched to any gene: 10. Germline CDR1 GTSNPN, CDR2 SVGIG (reference sequence). CDR3 nucleotide sequence: TGTGCCTGGACTATGGACAGGGGTTCAAGCGAGCAGTACTTC. Protein sequence: CAWTMDRGSSEQYF.

This chain links TRBV7-2 with TRBJ2-1, with 8 bases matching TRBD2. Germline V gives CDR1 SGHTA, CDR2 FQGNSA. Trimming cost V 4 bases and J 7 bases; bases outside gene matches: 12. The CDR3 runs 16 residues. CDR3 bases: TGTGCCAGCAGCTACACCGGGACTAGTATAACGAATGAGCAGTTCTTC. Amino acid sequence: CASSYTGTSITNEQFF.

The count of this clone is one. V is TRBV5-1 and J is TRBJ2-1, with a weak D call TRBD1 (5 bases). V was clipped by 0 bases and J by 6 bases, with 10 bases between them. This CDR3 has 14 residues. Germline CDR1 SGHRS, CDR2 YFSETQ. Written as DNA, the CDR3 is TGCGCCAGCAGCTTGGCAGGGTCGGTCAATGAGCAGTTCTTC. Translation: CASSLAGSVNEQFF. Supplemented by reference TRBV5-1 and TRBJ2-1, the full variable domain reads KAGVTQTPRYLIKTRGQQVTLSCSPISGHRSVSWYQQTPGQGLQFLFEYFSETQRNKGNFPGRFSGRQFSNSRSEMNVSTLELGDSALYLCASSLAGSVNEQFFGPGTRLTVL.

The chain couples TRBV5-1 to TRBJ1-2, with 7 bases lining up with TRBD1. V lost 0 bases, J lost 6 bases, and 2 bases stayed unmatched. The CDR3 consists of 13 residues. CDR1 and CDR2 from the germline V gene are SGHRS and YFSETQ. The CDR3 DNA follows: TGCGCCAGCAGCTTGGAGCAGGGGGATGGCTACACCTTC. Amino acids: CASSLEQGDGYTF. The full variable domain, with the rest looked up from reference TRBV5-1 and TRBJ1-2, is KAGVTQTPRYLIKTRGQQVTLSCSPISGHRSVSWYQQTPGQGLQFLFEYFSETQRNKGNFPGRFSGRQFSNSRSEMNVSTLELGDSALYLCASSLEQGDGYTFGSGTRLTVV.

CDR3 in DNA: TGTGCCAGCAGCTTAGCGGGACTAGCAGGCGAGCAGTACTTC. It codes for CASSLAGLAGEQYF. The V and J genes are TRBV7-9 and TRBJ2-7; 9 nucleotides agree with TRBD2. V dropped 0 bases and J dropped 6; count of bases not matched to a gene: 3. The CDR3 is 14 amino acids. Germline V gene data show CDR1 as SEHNR and CDR2 as FQNEAQ (reference sequence). The full variable domain, completed using reference TRBV7-9 and TRBJ2-7, is DTGVSQNPRHKITKRGQNVTFRCDPISEHNRLYWYRQTLGQGPEFLTYFQNEAQLEKSRLLSDRFSAERPKGSFSTLEIQRTEQGDSAMYLCASSLAGLAGEQYFGPGTRLTVT.

V usage is TRBV30 and J usage is TRBJ1-1; 9 nucleotides match TRBD1. This CDR3 region has 13 residues. Germline CDR1 and CDR2: GTSNPN and SVGIG (reference sequence). V gave up 0 bases and J gave up 12 bases; unmatched junction bases: 8. CDR3 DNA sequence: TGTGCCTGGAGTGTACAGGGGGCAATCAGCTCTTTCTTT. Encoded protein: CAWSVQGAISSFF.

A single count supports this clone. J is TRBJ2-3 and V is TRBV6-5, with D possibly being TRBD1 (5 bases). The CDR3 is made up of 14 amino acids. V gave up 6 bases and J gave up 2 bases, with 12 bases separating them. The germline CDR1 and CDR2 sequences are MNHEY and SVGAGI. CDR3 protein: CASSQGSSTDTQYF. The CDR3 DNA reads as TGTGCCAGCAGCCAGGGAAGCTCCACAGATACGCAGTATTTT.